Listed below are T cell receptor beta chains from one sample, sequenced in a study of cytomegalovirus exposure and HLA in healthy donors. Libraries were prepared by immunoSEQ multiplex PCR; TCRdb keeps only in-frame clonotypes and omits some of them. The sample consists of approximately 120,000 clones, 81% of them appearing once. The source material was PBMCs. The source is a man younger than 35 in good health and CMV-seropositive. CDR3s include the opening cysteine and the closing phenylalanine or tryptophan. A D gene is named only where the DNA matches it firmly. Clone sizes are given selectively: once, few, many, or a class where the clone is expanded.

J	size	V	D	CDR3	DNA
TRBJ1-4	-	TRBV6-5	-	CASRAGGKLFF	TGTGCCAGCAGGGCGGGGGGGAAACTGTTTTTT
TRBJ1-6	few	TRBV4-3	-	CASSQGAAGSPLHF	TGCGCCAGCAGCCAAGGAGCGGCGGGGTCACCCCTCCACTTT
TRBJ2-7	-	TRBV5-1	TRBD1	CASSVGGTGDYEQYF	TGCGCCAGCAGCGTGGGGGGGACAGGGGACTACGAGCAGTACTTC
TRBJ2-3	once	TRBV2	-	CASRMGLSGDTQYF	TGTGCCAGCAGGATGGGACTGTCGGGAGATACGCAGTATTTT
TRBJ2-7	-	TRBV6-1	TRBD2	CASSGAGVSYEQYF	TGTGCCAGCAGCGGAGCGGGAGTTAGCTACGAGCAGTACTTC
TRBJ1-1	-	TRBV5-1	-	CASSFLRGTEAFF	TGCGCCAGCAGCTTTCTCAGGGGAACTGAAGCTTTCTTT
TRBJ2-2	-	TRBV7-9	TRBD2	CASSFMTSLNTGELFF	TGTGCCAGCAGCTTTATGACTAGCCTGAACACCGGGGAGCTGTTTTTT
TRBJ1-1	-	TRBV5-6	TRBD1	CASRLIGQGETEAFF	TGTGCCAGCCGCTTGATAGGACAGGGGGAAACTGAAGCTTTCTTT
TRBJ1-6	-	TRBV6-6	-	CASSYEASSYNSPLHF	TGTGCCAGCAGTTACGAGGCAAGCTCCTATAATTCACCCCTCCACTTT
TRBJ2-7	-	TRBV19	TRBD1	CASSSTGRIPYEQYF	TGTGCCAGTAGTTCGACAGGGAGAATCCCCTACGAGCAGTACTTC
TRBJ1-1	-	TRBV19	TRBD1	CASSNDRGSVNTEAFF	TGTGCCAGTAGTAACGACAGGGGTTCGGTGAACACTGAAGCTTTCTTT
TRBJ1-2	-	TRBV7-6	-	CASSRSPGGNYGYTF	TGTGCCAGCAGCCGTAGCCCGGGGGGAAACTATGGCTACACCTTC
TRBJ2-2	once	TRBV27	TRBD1	CASRRTGDTGELFF	TGTGCCAGCAGACGGACAGGGGACACCGGGGAGCTGTTTTTT
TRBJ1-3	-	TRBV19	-	CASSKTANSGNTIYF	TGTGCCAGTAGTAAAACAGCCAACTCTGGAAACACCATATATTTT
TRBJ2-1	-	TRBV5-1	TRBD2	CASSPGLGFYNEQFF	TGCGCCAGCAGCCCGGGACTAGGCTTCTACAATGAGCAGTTCTTC
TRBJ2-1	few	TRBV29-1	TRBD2	CSVGTRYEQFF	TGCAGCGTTGGGACTAGATATGAGCAGTTCTTC